This is a list of T cell receptor beta chains from one sample in a study of cytomegalovirus exposure and HLA in healthy donors. Generated by immunoSEQ multiplex PCR, the TCRdb table keeps only in-frame clones and is missing some. The table records 150,000 to 200,000 clones, about 77% of them present only once. The sequenced material came from PBMCs. All receptors come from a woman aged 25 to 45 in good health and CMV-seropositive. Both conserved end residues are part of each CDR3. The order of the fields is clone size, D gene, V gene, CDR3 protein. D genes are given only for firm matches. Size is omitted from some rows. Given values are once, few, many or a class for expanded clones.

>NA|TRBD1|TRBV5-1
CASSINRGPTEAFF
>NA|NA|TRBV4-3
CASSQPWGGSRGYTF
>few|NA|TRBV6-5
CAGGKTVNTEAFF
>NA|TRBD1|TRBV5-1
CASWDSLYNSPLHF
>NA|TRBD2|TRBV6-1
CATLLLAGDEQYF
>NA|NA|TRBV7-6
CASSLVRRPNTGELFF
>NA|TRBD2|TRBV28
CASVRAGVSTDTQYF
>NA|TRBD2|TRBV27
CASSIRTSGIDEQYF
>NA|NA|TRBV18
CASSPTGSGVGTEAFF
>NA|TRBD1|TRBV15
CATSRGTGGTLSNQPQHF
>NA|TRBD2|TRBV27
CASSLSPPRLAIGYEQFF
>NA|NA|TRBV11-3
CASSSGSERETQYF
>NA|TRBD1|TRBV19
CASDRGQAGGEQYF
>few|NA|TRBV10-2
CASSGGGVQETQYF
>NA|NA|TRBV5-8
CASSVRGGTQYF
>NA|TRBD2|TRBV10-1
CASSESASGGRYEQYF
>once|NA|TRBV4-2
CASSEAGYSYEQYF
>NA|NA|TRBV2
CASSVVVRTAPYEQYF
>NA|NA|TRBV6-5
CASGLTTPPGNTIYF
>NA|TRBD1|TRBV20-1
CSASGGTEAFF
>NA|TRBD2|TRBV7-8
CASSLGSRGGLGEQYF
>NA|TRBD1|TRBV7-2
CASSFAGQGTGNTIYF
>NA|NA|TRBV11-2
CASSSLTGYNEQFF